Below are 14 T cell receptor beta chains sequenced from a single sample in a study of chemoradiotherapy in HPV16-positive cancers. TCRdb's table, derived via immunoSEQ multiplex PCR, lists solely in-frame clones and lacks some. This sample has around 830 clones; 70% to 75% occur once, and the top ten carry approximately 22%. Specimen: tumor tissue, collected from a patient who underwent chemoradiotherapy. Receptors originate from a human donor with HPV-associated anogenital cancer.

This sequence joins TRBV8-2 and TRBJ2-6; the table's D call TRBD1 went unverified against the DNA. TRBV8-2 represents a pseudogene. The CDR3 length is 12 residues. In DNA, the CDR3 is TGTGGCACACAAAGTCGGGCCAACGTCCTGACTTTC. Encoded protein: CGTQSRANVLTF.

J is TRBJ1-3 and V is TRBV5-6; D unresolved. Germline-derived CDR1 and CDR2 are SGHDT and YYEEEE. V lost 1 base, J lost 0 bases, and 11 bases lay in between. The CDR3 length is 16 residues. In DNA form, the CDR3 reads TGTGCCAGCAGCTTGTTTGGGCCAGCCTCTGGAAACACCATATATTTT. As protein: CASSLFGPASGNTIYF. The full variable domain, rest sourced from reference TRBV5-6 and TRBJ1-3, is DAGVTQSPTHLIKTRGQQVTLRCSPKSGHDTVSWYQQALGQGPQFIFQYYEEEERQRGNFPDRFSGHQFPNYSSELNVNALLLGDSALYLCASSLFGPASGNTIYFGEGSWLTVV.

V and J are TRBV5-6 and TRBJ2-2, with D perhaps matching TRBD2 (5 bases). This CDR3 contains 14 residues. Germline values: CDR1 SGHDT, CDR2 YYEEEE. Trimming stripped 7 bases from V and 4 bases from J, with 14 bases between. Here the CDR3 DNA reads TGTGCCAGCCTCCGACGGGGTTTCACCGGGGAGCTGTTTTTT. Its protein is CASLRRGFTGELFF.

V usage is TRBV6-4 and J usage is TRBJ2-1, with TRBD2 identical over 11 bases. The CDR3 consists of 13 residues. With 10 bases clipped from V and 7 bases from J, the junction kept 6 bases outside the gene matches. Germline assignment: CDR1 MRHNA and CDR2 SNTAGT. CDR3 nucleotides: TGTGCCACCTCTAGCGGGGGGAGGAATGAGCAGTTCTTC. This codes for CATSSGGRNEQFF.

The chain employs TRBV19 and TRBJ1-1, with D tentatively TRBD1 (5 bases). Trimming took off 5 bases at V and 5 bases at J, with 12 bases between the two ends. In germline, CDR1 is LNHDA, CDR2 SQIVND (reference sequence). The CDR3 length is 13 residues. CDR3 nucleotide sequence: TGTGCCAGTAGTCCGGGACCAGGGACTGAAGCTTTCTTT. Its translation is CASSPGPGTEAFF.

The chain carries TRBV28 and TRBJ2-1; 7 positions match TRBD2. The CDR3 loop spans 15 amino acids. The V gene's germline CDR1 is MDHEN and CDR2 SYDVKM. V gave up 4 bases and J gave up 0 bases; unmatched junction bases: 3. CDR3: CASSSPGGSYNEQFF. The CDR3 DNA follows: TGTGCCAGCAGTTCGCCGGGAGGCTCCTACAATGAGCAGTTCTTC.

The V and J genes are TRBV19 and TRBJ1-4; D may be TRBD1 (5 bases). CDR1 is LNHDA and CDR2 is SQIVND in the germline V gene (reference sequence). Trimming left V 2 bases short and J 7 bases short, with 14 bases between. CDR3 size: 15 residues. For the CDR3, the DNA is TGTGCCAGTAGTATAAATCACCGAAGGGGTGAAAAACTGTTTTTT. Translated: CASSINHRRGEKLFF.

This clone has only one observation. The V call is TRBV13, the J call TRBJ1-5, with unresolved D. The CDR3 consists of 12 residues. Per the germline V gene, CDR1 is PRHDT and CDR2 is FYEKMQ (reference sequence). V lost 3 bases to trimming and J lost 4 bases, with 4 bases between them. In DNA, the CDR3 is TGTGCCAGCAGCTTTTATAATCAGCCCCAGCATTTT. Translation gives CASSFYNQPQHF. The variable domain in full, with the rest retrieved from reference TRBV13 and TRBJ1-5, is AAGVIQSPRHLIKEKRETATLKCYPIPRHDTVYWYQQGPGQDPQFLISFYEKMQSDKGSIPDRFSAQQFSDYHSELNMSSLELGDSALYFCASSFYNQPQHFGDGTRLSIL.

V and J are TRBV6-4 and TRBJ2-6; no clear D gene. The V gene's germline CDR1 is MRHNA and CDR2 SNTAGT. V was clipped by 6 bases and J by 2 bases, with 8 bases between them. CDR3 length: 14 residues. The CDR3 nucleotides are TGTGCCAGCAGAGGAGACACTGGGGCCAACGTCCTGACTTTC. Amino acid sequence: CASRGDTGANVLTF.

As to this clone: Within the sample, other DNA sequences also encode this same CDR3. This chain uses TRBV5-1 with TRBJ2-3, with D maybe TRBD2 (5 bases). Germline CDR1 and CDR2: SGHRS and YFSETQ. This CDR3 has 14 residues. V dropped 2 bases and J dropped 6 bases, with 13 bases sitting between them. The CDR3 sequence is CASSFRLAGDTQYF. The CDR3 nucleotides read TGCGCCAGCAGCTTCAGGCTAGCTGGGGATACGCAGTATTTT.

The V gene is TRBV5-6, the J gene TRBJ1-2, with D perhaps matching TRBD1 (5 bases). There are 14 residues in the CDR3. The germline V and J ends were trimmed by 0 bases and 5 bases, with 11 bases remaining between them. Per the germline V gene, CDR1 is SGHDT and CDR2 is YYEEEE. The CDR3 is CASSLGGPGYGYTF. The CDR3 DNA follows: TGTGCCAGCAGCTTGGGGGGACCCGGTTATGGCTACACCTTC.

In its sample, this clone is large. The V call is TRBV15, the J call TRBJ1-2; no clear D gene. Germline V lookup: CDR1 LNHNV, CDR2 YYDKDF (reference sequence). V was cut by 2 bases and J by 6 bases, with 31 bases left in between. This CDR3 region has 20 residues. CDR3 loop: CATSRHFVWQQSQAKDGYTF. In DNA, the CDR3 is TGTGCCACCAGCAGACATTTTGTTTGGCAACAGAGTCAGGCGAAGGATGGCTACACCTTC.

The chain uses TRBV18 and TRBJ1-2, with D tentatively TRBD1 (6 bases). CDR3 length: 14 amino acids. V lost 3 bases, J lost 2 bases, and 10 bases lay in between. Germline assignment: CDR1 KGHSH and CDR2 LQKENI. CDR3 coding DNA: TGTGCCAGCTCACCGGACAGCGACAACTATGGCTACACCTTC. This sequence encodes CASSPDSDNYGYTF.

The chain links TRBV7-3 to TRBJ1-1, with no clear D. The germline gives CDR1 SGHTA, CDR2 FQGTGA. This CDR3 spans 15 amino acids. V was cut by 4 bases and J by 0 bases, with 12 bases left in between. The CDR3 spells CASSSNLGMNTEAFF. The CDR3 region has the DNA TGTGCCAGCAGCTCTAACCTAGGGATGAACACTGAAGCTTTCTTT.